This T cell receptor beta chain was recovered during a study of spatial heterogeneity in lung cancer. Study-level background: Each unique TCR and UMI combination was seen more than ten times on average in raw reads.

Time point: sample taken at primary tumor resection. Unsorted whole RNA from tumor, nontumor lung or frozen PBMC underwent sequencing. MiXCR was run by TCRdb on the 5' RACE reads, yielding one entry per CDR3 protein. The sample holds about 12,000 distinct CDR3 sequences, about 18% seen once. This clonotype showed up many times. J lost 8 bases, V lost 2 bases, and 3 bases had no gene match. The CDR3 totals 13 residues. Germline loops: CDR1 GTSNPN, CDR2 SVGIG (reference sequence). Material: PBMCs, obtained at surgery. The clonotype was recovered from a male donor with early-stage non-small cell lung cancer. The chain is built from TRBV30 and TRBJ1-6, with 7 positions matching TRBD1. This chain's CDR3 is CAWSRDSYSPLHF. In DNA, the CDR3 is TGTGCCTGGAGTCGGGACAGCTATTCACCCCTCCACTTT.